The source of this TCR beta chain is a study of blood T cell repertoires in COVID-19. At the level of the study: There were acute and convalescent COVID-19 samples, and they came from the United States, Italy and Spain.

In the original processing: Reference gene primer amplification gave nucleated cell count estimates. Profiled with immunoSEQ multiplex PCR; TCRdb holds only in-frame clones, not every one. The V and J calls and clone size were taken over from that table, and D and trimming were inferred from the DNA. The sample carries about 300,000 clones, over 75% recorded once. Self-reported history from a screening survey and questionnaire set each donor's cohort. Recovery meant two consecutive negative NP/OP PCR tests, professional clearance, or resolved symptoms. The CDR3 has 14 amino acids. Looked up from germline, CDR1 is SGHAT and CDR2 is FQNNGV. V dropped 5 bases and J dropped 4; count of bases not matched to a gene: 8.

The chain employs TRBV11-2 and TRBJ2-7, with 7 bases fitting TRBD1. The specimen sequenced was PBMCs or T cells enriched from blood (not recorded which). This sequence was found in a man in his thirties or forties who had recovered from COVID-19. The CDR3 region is CASSPDRGPYEQYF. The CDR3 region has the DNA TGTGCCAGCAGCCCTGATAGGGGGCCATACGAGCAGTACTTC.